One T cell receptor (beta chain) is described in this entry. The V gene lost 6 bases and the J gene lost 0 bases, with 17 bases spanning the gap. CDR3 length equals 17 residues. Germline CDR1 is LGHNA and CDR2 is YNFKEQ. The data were taken from a study of CD8 T cells in Susac syndrome. The RNA input was about 0.5 to 1 ug, and it was reverse transcribed with random hexamers. TCRdb passed the immunoSEQ multiplex PCR reads through MiXCR, listing each CDR3 protein once. The profile shows some 110,000 distinct CDR3 sequences, 96% of them singletons. The TCR sequence derives from a human donor with Susac syndrome. The rearrangement joins TRBV4-2 to TRBJ2-2; D gene uncertain. The source material was CD4+ T cells from PBMCs. Written as DNA, the CDR3 is TGTGCCAGCAGTCCTAACGATAAAACATCGAACACCGGGGAGCTGTTTTTT. Protein product: CASSPNDKTSNTGELFF.